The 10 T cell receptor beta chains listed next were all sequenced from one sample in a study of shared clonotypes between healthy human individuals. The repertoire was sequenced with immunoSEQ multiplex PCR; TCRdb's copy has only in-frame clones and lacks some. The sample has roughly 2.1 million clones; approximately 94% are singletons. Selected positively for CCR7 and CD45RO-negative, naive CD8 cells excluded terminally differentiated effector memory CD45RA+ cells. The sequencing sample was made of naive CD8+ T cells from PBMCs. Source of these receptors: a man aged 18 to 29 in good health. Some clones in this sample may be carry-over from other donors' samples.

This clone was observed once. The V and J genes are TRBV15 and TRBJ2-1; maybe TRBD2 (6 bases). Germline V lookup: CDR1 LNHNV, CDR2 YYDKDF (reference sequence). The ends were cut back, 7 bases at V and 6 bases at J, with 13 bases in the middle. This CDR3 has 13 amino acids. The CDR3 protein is CATTAGGSNEQFF. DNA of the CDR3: TGTGCCACCACAGCGGGCGGTTCCAATGAGCAGTTCTTC.

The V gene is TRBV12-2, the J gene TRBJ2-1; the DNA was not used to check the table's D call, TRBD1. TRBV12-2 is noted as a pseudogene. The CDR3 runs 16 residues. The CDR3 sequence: CASRPRTGRNYNEQFF. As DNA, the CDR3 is TGTGCAAGTCGCCCGAGAACAGGCCGAAACTACAATGAGCAGTTCTTC.

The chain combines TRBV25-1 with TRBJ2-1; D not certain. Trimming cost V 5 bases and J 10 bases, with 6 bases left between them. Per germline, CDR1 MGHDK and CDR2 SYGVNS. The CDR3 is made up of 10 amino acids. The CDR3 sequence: CASSLGEQFF. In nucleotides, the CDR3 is TGTGCCAGCAGTCTAGGAGAGCAGTTCTTC.

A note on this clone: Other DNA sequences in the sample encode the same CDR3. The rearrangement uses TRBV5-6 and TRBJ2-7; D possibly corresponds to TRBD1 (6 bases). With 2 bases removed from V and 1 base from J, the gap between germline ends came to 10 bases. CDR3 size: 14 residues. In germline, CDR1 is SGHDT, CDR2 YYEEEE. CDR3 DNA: TGTGCCAGCAGCTTAGGGGGATCTTCCTACGAGCAGTACTTC. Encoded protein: CASSLGGSSYEQYF. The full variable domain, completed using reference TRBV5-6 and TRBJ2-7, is DAGVTQSPTHLIKTRGQQVTLRCSPKSGHDTVSWYQQALGQGPQFIFQYYEEEERQRGNFPDRFSGHQFPNYSSELNVNALLLGDSALYLCASSLGGSSYEQYFGPGTRLTVT.

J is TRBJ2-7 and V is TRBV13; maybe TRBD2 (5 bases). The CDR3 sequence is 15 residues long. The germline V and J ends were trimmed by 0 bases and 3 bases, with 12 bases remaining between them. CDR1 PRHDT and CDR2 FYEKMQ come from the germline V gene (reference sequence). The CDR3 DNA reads TGTGCCAGCAGCTTAGGCCTGTATCGGGACTACGAGCAGTACTTC. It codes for CASSLGLYRDYEQYF.

This chain's CDR3 is CASSSPGRQHEAFF. The CDR3, as DNA: TGTGCCAGCAGCTCCCCGGGCAGGCAGCATGAAGCTTTCTTT. The chain combines TRBV9 with TRBJ1-1; D is unresolved. V was cut by 4 bases and J by 7 bases, with 17 bases left in between. The CDR3 runs 14 residues. Germline CDR1 reads SGDLS; CDR2 reads YYNGEE.

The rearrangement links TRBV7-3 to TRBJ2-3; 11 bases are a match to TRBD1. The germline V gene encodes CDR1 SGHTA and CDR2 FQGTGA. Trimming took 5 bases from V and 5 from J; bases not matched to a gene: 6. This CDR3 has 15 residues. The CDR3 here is CASSEVGQGEDTQYF. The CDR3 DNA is TGTGCCAGCAGCGAAGTGGGACAGGGGGAAGATACGCAGTATTTT.

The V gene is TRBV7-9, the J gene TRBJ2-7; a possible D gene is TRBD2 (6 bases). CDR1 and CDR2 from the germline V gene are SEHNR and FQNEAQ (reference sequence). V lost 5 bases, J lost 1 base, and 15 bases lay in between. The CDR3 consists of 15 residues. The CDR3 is CASSRLAAGSYEQYF. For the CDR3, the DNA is TGTGCCAGCAGCCGACTCGCTGCGGGGTCCTACGAGCAGTACTTC.

CDR3 nucleotides: TGCGCCAGCAGCATGGTGAAATTTCAGGGGGTGCACAATGAGCAGTTCTTC. Encoded protein: CASSMVKFQGVHNEQFF. The rearrangement links TRBV5-1 to TRBJ2-1; 7 bases line up with TRBD1. Germline trimming cut 4 bases from V and 5 bases from J; bases unmatched to any gene: 15. The CDR3 runs 17 residues. Germline V CDR1 and CDR2: SGHRS, YFSETQ.

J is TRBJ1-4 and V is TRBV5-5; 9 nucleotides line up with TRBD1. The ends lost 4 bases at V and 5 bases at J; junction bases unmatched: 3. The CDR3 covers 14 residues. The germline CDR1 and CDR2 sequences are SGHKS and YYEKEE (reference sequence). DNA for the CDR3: TGTGCCAGCAGCCGTACAGGGGGCAATGAAAAACTGTTTTTT. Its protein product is CASSRTGGNEKLFF. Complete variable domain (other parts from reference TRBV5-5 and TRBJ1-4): DAGVTQSPTHLIKTRGQQVTLRCSPISGHKSVSWYQQVLGQGPQFIFQYYEKEERGRGNFPDRFSARQFPNYSSELNVNALLLGDSALYLCASSRTGGNEKLFFGSGTQLSVL.